Sequencing of this T cell receptor beta chain was carried out in a study of T-cell memory formation after mild COVID-19. Study-level results: Mainly CM and EM harbored the contracting CD4+ clones; mainly EMRA harbored the CD8+ ones. Clones that contracted from day 15 to 85 had balanced CD4/CD8; later expanders were CD4+ biased.

Only a few counts were recorded for this clonotype. Its antigen is unidentified. 5'RACE primed at constant segments yielded TCR alpha and TCR beta cDNA libraries bearing sample barcodes and UMIs. Using its own MiXCR run on the 5' RACE reads, TCRdb lists one record per CDR3 protein. The sample lists around 300,000 distinct CDR3 sequences; under 15% were seen once. This sequence originates from a man younger than 30 who had mild COVID-19 (a few samples of this study predate the infection). Cell type and time point are not known. What was sequenced was PBMCs or a T cell subset sorted from them (not recorded which).

CDR3 in DNA: TGTGCCAGCAGCATACGGGGGGGCTGGACCGGGGAGCTGTTTTTT. Translation gives CASSIRGGWTGELFF. The chain uses TRBV7-2 and TRBJ2-2, with 8 bases matching TRBD2. The V gene's germline CDR1 is SGHTA and CDR2 FQGNSA. The CDR3 runs 15 residues. Losses at the gene ends were 5 bases for V and 5 bases for J; bases not matched to a gene: 7. Complete variable domain (other parts from reference TRBV7-2 and TRBJ2-2): GAGVSQSPSNKVTEKGKDVELRCDPISGHTALYWYRQSLGQGLEFLIYFQGNSAPDKSGLPSDRFSAERTGGSVSTLTIQRTQQEDSAVYLCASSIRGGWTGELFFGEGSRLTVL.